This TCR beta chain was observed in a study of breast tumors, draining lymph nodes, adjacent tissues. Overall study findings and caveats: Tumors had less TCR diversity than lymph nodes, more than nontumor tissue. Data only fit, rather than demonstrated, lymph node origin of most tumor T cells. Most tumor T cells seemingly derive from lymph node, then expand in tumor. Luminal-like breast cancer showed significantly higher tumor–nontumor repertoire similarity than basal-like.

TCRdb re-called the multiplex PCR reads with MiXCR, one entry per CDR3 protein. Of around 250,000 distinct CDR3 sequences in the sample, around 34% were seen once. About this clonotype: Its antigen is as yet unknown.

Axillary draining lymph nodes of breast cancer patients supplied the node samples. This CDR3 has 13 amino acids. Trimming left V 3 bases short and J 13 bases short, with 17 bases between. Germline assignment: CDR1 SGDLS and CDR2 YYNGEE. The V call is TRBV9, the J call TRBJ2-1, with TRBD2 as a possible D gene (7 bases). The TCR was taken from a female donor with breast cancer. Some clones in this sample may be carry-over from other donors' samples. Sequencing input: axillary lymph node tissue. The CDR3 spells CASSAAGGGAQFF. In DNA form, the CDR3 reads TGTGCCAGCAGCGCCGCTGGTGGGGGGGCTCAGTTCTTC.